This is a list of T cell receptor beta chains from one sample in a study of blood T cell repertoires in COVID-19. The data were produced by immunoSEQ multiplex PCR, yet TCRdb's version contains in-frame clones alone and is incomplete. The repertoire consists of tens of thousands of clones, with approximately 80% occurring once and the leading ten covering roughly 40%. What was sequenced was peripheral blood. Receptors originate from an elderly man with acute or convalescent COVID-19. Both conserved end residues are part of each CDR3. D genes are given only for firm matches. The size entry is marked missing in some rows and otherwise reads once, few, many or a size class.

J: TRBJ1-1
V: TRBV18
D: NA
size: once
DNA: TGTGCCAGCTCACCAACTCGTTTCGAAGCTTTCTTT
CDR3: CASSPTRFEAFF

J: TRBJ2-2
V: TRBV6-5
D: NA
size: NA
DNA: TGTGCCAGCAGCTCCGGACTCCTCACCGGGGAGCTGTTTTTT
CDR3: CASSSGLLTGELFF

J: TRBJ1-1
V: TRBV18
D: NA
size: NA
DNA: TGTGCCAGCTCATCAAGGACTGCGGCGAACACTGAAGCTTTCTTT
CDR3: CASSSRTAANTEAFF

J: TRBJ1-2
V: TRBV4-2
D: NA
size: few
DNA: TGTGCCAGCAGCCAAGGGCAAGGGAGTGGCTACACCTTC
CDR3: CASSQGQGSGYTF

J: TRBJ2-5
V: TRBV7-2
D: TRBD1
size: NA
DNA: TGTGCCAGCAGCTTACTTCCGGGACAGGGATGGTCGAACCAAGAGACCCAGTACTTC
CDR3: CASSLLPGQGWSNQETQYF

J: TRBJ2-3
V: TRBV19
D: NA
size: NA
DNA: TGTGCCAGTAGTATAGGGGGGGCAGATACGCAGTATTTT
CDR3: CASSIGGADTQYF

J: TRBJ1-1
V: TRBV5-1
D: NA
size: once
DNA: TGCGCCAGCAGCTTGGACGCGGGGGATGCCACTGAAGCTTTCTTT
CDR3: CASSLDAGDATEAFF

J: TRBJ1-2
V: TRBV6-5
D: TRBD1
size: NA
DNA: TGTGCCAGCAGACGTACAGGGGCGGGTATCGGCTACACCTTC
CDR3: CASRRTGAGIGYTF

J: TRBJ1-5
V: TRBV18
D: TRBD1
size: NA
DNA: TGTGCCAGCTCACCCCTTCCTATTTCTAGACAGGGTAGCAATCAGCCCCAGCATTTT
CDR3: CASSPLPISRQGSNQPQHF

J: TRBJ2-5
V: TRBV6-5
D: TRBD1
size: NA
DNA: TGTGCCAGCAGTAAAACGACAGGGGGCAAGGAGACCCAGTACTTC
CDR3: CASSKTTGGKETQYF

J: TRBJ1-2
V: TRBV6-5
D: NA
size: NA
DNA: TGTGCCAGCAGTTACGACAGGACCTATGGCTACACCTTC
CDR3: CASSYDRTYGYTF

J: TRBJ2-3
V: TRBV4-3
D: TRBD2
size: NA
DNA: TGCGCCAGTCGAAGGTCTAGCGGAGCGGCAGATACGCAGTATTTT
CDR3: CASRRSSGAADTQYF

J: TRBJ2-7
V: TRBV3-1/TRBV3-2
D: TRBD2
size: few
DNA: TGTGCCAGCAGCCCGGGGAGCGGGAGGAGGAGCTCCTACGAGCAGTACTTC
CDR3: CASSPGSGRRSSYEQYF

J: TRBJ1-1
V: TRBV6-6
D: NA
size: NA
DNA: TGTGCCAGCATCGACGGACGGCGGGGTCTGCCTGAAGCTTTCTTT
CDR3: CASIDGRRGLPEAFF

J: TRBJ1-6
V: TRBV27
D: NA
size: NA
DNA: TGTGCCAGCAGTTTATCCGGGTGGCCCCTCCACTTT
CDR3: CASSLSGWPLHF

J: TRBJ1-4
V: TRBV29-1
D: TRBD1
size: NA
DNA: TGCAGCGCCCGACAGGGGAGAGATGAAAAACTGTTTTTT
CDR3: CSARQGRDEKLFF

J: TRBJ2-1
V: TRBV28
D: TRBD2
size: NA
DNA: TGTGCCAGCATCTTAGCGGGGTCCTACAATGAGCAGTTCTTC
CDR3: CASILAGSYNEQFF

J: TRBJ2-2
V: TRBV28
D: NA
size: NA
DNA: TGTGCCAGCAGTTTCGGGGGGCTGGGCGGGGAGCTGTTTTTT
CDR3: CASSFGGLGGELFF

J: TRBJ1-1
V: TRBV6-5
D: TRBD1
size: NA
DNA: TGTGCCAGCAGAACCGGGACAGCGAACACTGAAGCTTTCTTT
CDR3: CASRTGTANTEAFF

J: TRBJ2-1
V: TRBV5-1
D: TRBD2
size: once
DNA: TGCGCCAGCAGCGAGATAGCGGGAGGAGGGGTCTCCTACAATGAGCAGTTCTTC
CDR3: CASSEIAGGGVSYNEQFF

J: TRBJ2-1
V: TRBV7-3
D: TRBD2
size: NA
DNA: TGTGCCAGCAGCTTAAGCGGTAGCGGGAACTATGAGCAGTTCTTC
CDR3: CASSLSGSGNYEQFF

J: TRBJ2-7
V: TRBV9
D: NA
size: NA
DNA: TGTGCCAGCAGCGTAGCGGGTACATATGAATACGGCGAGCAGTACTTC
CDR3: CASSVAGTYEYGEQYF

J: TRBJ1-3
V: TRBV18
D: NA
size: NA
DNA: TGTGCCAGCTCACCACCGGGGCTTGGAAACACCATATATTTT
CDR3: CASSPPGLGNTIYF

J: TRBJ1-5
V: TRBV19
D: TRBD1
size: few
DNA: TGTGCCAGTAGTATTCACAGGGGGCAGGAGAATCAGCCCCAGCATTTT
CDR3: CASSIHRGQENQPQHF

J: TRBJ1-3
V: TRBV7-9
D: NA
size: once
DNA: TGTGCCAGCAGCTTAACGAGGGCTACCGCTGGAAACACCATATATTTT
CDR3: CASSLTRATAGNTIYF

J: TRBJ2-3
V: TRBV5-1
D: TRBD1
size: NA
DNA: TGCGCCAGCAGCTTGCAGGGACAGGGGGCAGATACGCAGTATTTT
CDR3: CASSLQGQGADTQYF

J: TRBJ2-1
V: TRBV24-1
D: NA
size: NA
DNA: TGTGCCACCAGTGATTTAAATCAGAACTCCTACAATGAGCAGTTCTTC
CDR3: CATSDLNQNSYNEQFF

J: TRBJ2-7
V: TRBV28
D: TRBD1
size: NA
DNA: TGTGCCAGCAGTTTATGGACAGGGAAATTGGGATACGAGCAGTACTTC
CDR3: CASSLWTGKLGYEQYF

J: TRBJ1-4
V: TRBV5-1
D: TRBD1
size: NA
DNA: TGCGCCAGCAGCTCCCTAGCGGGGACAGGACAGGAAAAACTGTTTTTT
CDR3: CASSSLAGTGQEKLFF

J: TRBJ2-5
V: TRBV4-3
D: NA
size: NA
DNA: TGCGCCAGCAGCCAGCGAATCAGGGGTTGGGAGACCCAGTACTTC
CDR3: CASSQRIRGWETQYF

J: TRBJ1-5
V: TRBV12-5
D: TRBD1
size: NA
DNA: TGTGCTAGTGGCCTGGGACAGGTCAATCAGCCCCAGCATTTT
CDR3: CASGLGQVNQPQHF

J: TRBJ1-1
V: TRBV7-2
D: NA
size: NA
DNA: TGTGCCAGCAGCTTAAATCGACCAGGGAACACTGAAGCTTTCTTT
CDR3: CASSLNRPGNTEAFF

J: TRBJ2-2
V: TRBV29-1
D: NA
size: NA
DNA: TGCAGCGTTGATCCGACTATTGCCGCGAACACCGGGGAGCTGTTTTTT
CDR3: CSVDPTIAANTGELFF

J: TRBJ1-1
V: TRBV2
D: NA
size: NA
DNA: TGTGCCAGCAGTGAACTTTTAGGGGCCACTGAAGCTTTCTTT
CDR3: CASSELLGATEAFF

J: TRBJ1-2
V: TRBV7-9
D: TRBD1
size: NA
DNA: TGTGCCAGCAGCCCCTGGGACAGGGCTGCTACTAACTATGGCTACACCTTC
CDR3: CASSPWDRAATNYGYTF

J: TRBJ1-5
V: TRBV28
D: NA
size: NA
DNA: TGTGCCAGCAGTTCCCAGACTCTACCCAATCAGCCCCAGCATTTT
CDR3: CASSSQTLPNQPQHF

J: TRBJ2-3
V: TRBV7-9
D: NA
size: once
DNA: TGTGCCAGCAGTAGCGCCGGCGCAGATACGCAGTATTTT
CDR3: CASSSAGADTQYF

J: TRBJ1-1
V: TRBV11-2
D: NA
size: once
DNA: TGTGCCAGCACCCCTGACGTAGACCGGGGGGCTTTCTTT
CDR3: CASTPDVDRGAFF

J: TRBJ1-2
V: TRBV2
D: NA
size: NA
DNA: TGTGCCAGCAGTGAACTCCGGGGGTATGGCTACACCTTC
CDR3: CASSELRGYGYTF

J: TRBJ1-3
V: TRBV16
D: NA
size: few
DNA: TGTGCCAGCAGCACCCTGTCCCAGGCACAAACTGGAAACACCATATATTTT
CDR3: CASSTLSQAQTGNTIYF

J: TRBJ2-1
V: TRBV6-1
D: TRBD1
size: NA
DNA: TGTGCCAGCAGTGCCCTCCCGGGACAGGGGTACAATGAGCAGTTCTTC
CDR3: CASSALPGQGYNEQFF

J: TRBJ1-5
V: TRBV23-1
D: NA
size: NA
DNA: TGCGCCAGCAGTCAATCGAGACGGCCCCTGGGCCAGCCCCAGCATTTT
CDR3: CASSQSRRPLGQPQHF

J: TRBJ2-5
V: TRBV28
D: NA
size: NA
DNA: TGTGCCAGCTCGTCTTACCAAGAGACCCAGTACTTC
CDR3: CASSSYQETQYF

J: TRBJ2-2
V: TRBV19
D: TRBD2
size: NA
DNA: TGTGCCAGTAGTACCCCTCCTAGAGAGCGGGAGGAAACCCTGGTTGCGGGCACCGGGGAGCTGTTTTTT
CDR3: CASSTPPREREETLVAGTGELFF

J: TRBJ1-2
V: TRBV5-5
D: NA
size: NA
DNA: TGTGCCAGCAGCTTTGGGAGGGGCCAAGGCTATGGCTACACCTTC
CDR3: CASSFGRGQGYGYTF

J: TRBJ1-6
V: TRBV23-1
D: NA
size: NA
DNA: TGCGCCAGCAGTCAGGGCGGGGGTTGTAATTCACCCCTCCACTTT
CDR3: CASSQGGGCNSPLHF

J: TRBJ2-7
V: TRBV2
D: TRBD1
size: NA
DNA: TGTGCCAGCAGTTCAGGGGGATCCTCGTACTTC
CDR3: CASSSGGSSYF

J: TRBJ1-1
V: TRBV5-1
D: NA
size: NA
DNA: TGCGCCAGCAGCTCACAGGGACCTAACACTGAAGCTTTCTTT
CDR3: CASSSQGPNTEAFF

J: TRBJ2-6
V: TRBV18
D: NA
size: once
DNA: TGTGCCAGCTCACCCGTCCCCTCGGGGGCCAACGTCCTGACTTTC
CDR3: CASSPVPSGANVLTF

J: TRBJ2-2
V: TRBV2
D: NA
size: NA
DNA: TGTGCCACAGGGGTCTGGAACACCGGGGAGCTGTTTTTT
CDR3: CATGVWNTGELFF

J: TRBJ2-1
V: TRBV6-6
D: TRBD2
size: NA
DNA: TGTGCCAGCAGCCCGGGACTAAGGCACAATGAGCAGTTCTTC
CDR3: CASSPGLRHNEQFF

J: TRBJ2-5
V: TRBV5-1
D: TRBD2
size: once
DNA: TGCGCCAGCAGCTTGGCCCGCCTAGCGGGAGGGCGGGAGACCCAGTACTTC
CDR3: CASSLARLAGGRETQYF

J: TRBJ1-2
V: TRBV6-1
D: NA
size: NA
DNA: TGTGCCAGCAGTGAGAGCATCTATGGCTACACCTTC
CDR3: CASSESIYGYTF

J: TRBJ1-1
V: TRBV5-1
D: TRBD1
size: NA
DNA: TGCGCCAGCAGCTTGCTACGTACAGGGGCCGAGGAAGCTTTCTTT
CDR3: CASSLLRTGAEEAFF

J: TRBJ2-1
V: TRBV19
D: NA
size: NA
DNA: TGTGCCAGTAGTATCGGGACTCCGGGGTCTAACAATGAGCAGTTCTTC
CDR3: CASSIGTPGSNNEQFF

J: TRBJ1-1
V: TRBV7-7
D: NA
size: NA
DNA: TGTGCTAGCAGCTTACAGGGTGGCACTGAAGCTTTCTTT
CDR3: CASSLQGGTEAFF

J: TRBJ1-6
V: TRBV5-1
D: TRBD1
size: few
DNA: TGCGCCAGCAGCTTGGCTGGACAGGGTGCGTCACCCCTCCACTTT
CDR3: CASSLAGQGASPLHF

J: TRBJ2-1
V: TRBV27
D: NA
size: NA
DNA: TGTGCCAGCAGTCGAAACCTAGGTAGCGATGAGCAGTTCTTC
CDR3: CASSRNLGSDEQFF